Listed below are T cell receptor beta chains from one sample, sequenced in a study of CD8 T cells in Susac syndrome. TCRdb reanalysed the immunoSEQ multiplex PCR reads using MiXCR and keeps one entry per CDR3 protein. The sample carries some 240,000 distinct CDR3 sequences, 90% to 96% recorded once. The specimen sequenced was CD4+ T cells from PBMCs. The receptor set was obtained from a human donor with Susac syndrome. The CDR3 runs from the conserved cysteine through the conserved F or W. Each record gives: J gene, V gene, D gene, clone size, CDR3 protein, CDR3 DNA. The D gene is left open where the match is weak. Clone size, where shown, is once, few, many, or a class for clones that have expanded.

TRBJ1-1 | TRBV6-5 | NA | NA | CASSRSTEAFF | TGTGCCAGCAGTAGGAGCACTGAAGCTTTCTTT
TRBJ2-7 | TRBV5-1 | NA | once | CASSLDLELQYF | TGCGCCAGCAGCTTGGACCTGGAACTACAGTACTTC
TRBJ1-5 | TRBV18 | NA | NA | CASSPNRARNQPQHF | TGTGCCAGCTCACCGAACAGGGCGCGCAATCAGCCCCAGCATTTT
TRBJ2-5 | TRBV4-1 | TRBD1 | once | CASSHLTGGETQYF | TGCGCCAGCAGCCATCTCACAGGGGGGGAGACCCAGTACTTC
TRBJ2-7 | TRBV20-1 | TRBD2 | NA | CSAREIKGLAWEQYF | TGCAGTGCTAGAGAGATCAAGGGACTAGCGTGGGAGCAGTACTTC
TRBJ2-1 | TRBV29-1 | NA | NA | CSDRENNNEQFF | TGCAGCGATCGGGAGAATAACAATGAGCAGTTCTTC
TRBJ2-5 | TRBV24-1 | NA | NA | CATSDGQGQMETQYF | TGTGCCACCAGTGATGGGCAGGGCCAGATGGAGACCCAGTACTTC
TRBJ2-3 | TRBV7-2 | TRBD1 | once | CASSWGQVVDTQYF | TGTGCCAGCAGCTGGGGACAGGTTGTGGATACGCAGTATTTT
TRBJ2-1 | TRBV19 | TRBD2 | NA | CASSIAAGAGNEQFF | TGTGCCAGTAGTATAGCGGCGGGAGCTGGAAATGAGCAGTTCTTC
TRBJ1-5 | TRBV12-5 | NA | NA | CASNSLNQPQHF | TGTGCTAGTAACAGCCTTAATCAGCCCCAGCATTTT
TRBJ2-6 | TRBV12-3/TRBV12-4 | NA | NA | CASSLAGANVLTF | TGTGCCAGCAGTTTGGCTGGGGCCAACGTCCTGACTTTC
TRBJ1-1 | TRBV9 | NA | NA | CASSVRQGDTEAFF | TGTGCCAGCAGCGTCCGACAAGGAGACACTGAAGCTTTCTTT
TRBJ1-2 | TRBV28 | NA | NA | CASRRTSSNYGYTF | TGTGCCAGCAGAAGGACAAGCTCTAACTATGGCTACACCTTC
TRBJ2-3 | TRBV28 | NA | NA | CASSSLLETQYF | TGTGCCAGCAGTTCCTTACTGGAGACGCAGTATTTT
TRBJ2-7 | TRBV4-1 | NA | NA | CASSQDPSNYEQYF | TGCGCCAGCAGCCAAGACCCTAGTAACTACGAGCAGTACTTC
TRBJ2-3 | TRBV5-1 | NA | NA | CASSLRSDTQYF | TGCGCCAGCAGTCTTCGGTCTGATACGCAGTATTTT
TRBJ2-1 | TRBV12-3/TRBV12-4 | TRBD2 | NA | CASSLTSGRLYEQFF | TGTGCCAGCAGTTTGACTAGCGGGAGGTTGTATGAGCAGTTCTTC
TRBJ2-4 | TRBV29-1 | NA | NA | CSVVAPGNIQYF | TGCAGCGTTGTAGCACCCGGGAACATTCAGTACTTC
TRBJ2-7 | TRBV30 | NA | NA | CAWTVGQFDSNEQYF | TGTGCCTGGACCGTTGGCCAATTTGATAGTAACGAGCAGTACTTC
TRBJ1-2 | TRBV25-1 | NA | NA | CASSGRGNYGYTF | TGTGCCAGCAGTGGTAGAGGTAACTATGGCTACACCTTC
TRBJ1-2 | TRBV5-4 | NA | NA | CASSLFQDTWNYGYTF | TGTGCCAGCAGCTTGTTCCAGGACACGTGGAACTATGGCTACACCTTC
TRBJ2-5 | TRBV5-8 | TRBD1 | NA | CASSPGRGPRGETQYF | TGTGCCAGCAGCCCTGGCAGGGGGCCGAGGGGAGAGACCCAGTACTTC
TRBJ2-2 | TRBV4-1 | TRBD2 | NA | CASSPPGVAGDTGELFF | TGCGCCAGCAGCCCCCCCGGGGTAGCGGGGGACACCGGGGAGCTGTTTTTT
TRBJ1-2 | TRBV18 | NA | NA | CASSLTDKAFYGYTF | TGTGCCAGCTCACTGACGGACAAGGCCTTCTATGGCTACACCTTC
TRBJ2-1 | TRBV19 | TRBD2 | NA | CASKAIAGGGNEQFF | TGTGCCAGTAAGGCGATAGCGGGAGGGGGCAATGAGCAGTTCTTC
TRBJ2-5 | TRBV5-1 | NA | NA | CASSPTGQETQYF | TGCGCCAGCAGCCCAACGGGTCAAGAGACCCAGTACTTC
TRBJ1-5 | TRBV12-3/TRBV12-4 | NA | NA | CASRLGNGIQPQHF | TGTGCCAGCAGGTTGGGTAACGGGATTCAGCCCCAGCATTTT
TRBJ2-2 | TRBV2 | NA | NA | CASRTDSAAGELFF | TGTGCCAGCAGGACGGATAGTGCGGCCGGGGAGCTGTTTTTT
TRBJ2-1 | TRBV20-1 | NA | NA | CSARDPSHEQFF | TGCAGTGCTAGGGACCCCTCCCATGAGCAGTTCTTC
TRBJ2-7 | TRBV9 | NA | NA | CASSPSAGEDYEQYF | TGTGCCAGCAGCCCCAGCGCAGGGGAGGATTACGAGCAGTACTTC
TRBJ2-7 | TRBV12-3/TRBV12-4 | NA | NA | CASSLPGSSQYF | TGTGCCAGCAGTTTACCTGGGTCATCGCAGTACTTC
TRBJ2-1 | TRBV14 | NA | once | CASSSHRAHTEQFF | TGTGCCAGCAGCTCCCATAGGGCCCACACGGAGCAGTTCTTC
TRBJ2-2 | TRBV4-1 | TRBD1 | NA | CASSQDHRDRVVSGELFF | TGCGCCAGCAGCCAAGATCACCGGGACAGGGTAGTAAGCGGGGAGCTGTTTTTT
TRBJ1-2 | TRBV29-1 | NA | NA | CSVGTAQGGGYTF | TGCAGCGTCGGGACGGCACAGGGAGGTGGCTACACCTTC
TRBJ2-5 | TRBV4-2 | TRBD2 | NA | CASSPPTSGKETQYF | TGTGCCAGCAGCCCCCCGACTAGCGGGAAAGAGACCCAGTACTTC
TRBJ2-3 | TRBV24-1 | TRBD1 | NA | CATSAETGGITDTQYF | TGTGCCACCAGTGCCGAGACAGGGGGCATCACAGATACGCAGTATTTT
TRBJ2-1 | TRBV30 | NA | NA | CAWSNKGLADNEQFF | TGTGCCTGGAGTAATAAGGGGCTAGCAGACAATGAGCAGTTCTTC
TRBJ2-3 | TRBV3-1 | NA | NA | CASSPRLAIEGQYF | TGTGCCAGCAGTCCTCGGCTCGCAATCGAGGGGCAGTATTTT
TRBJ1-5 | TRBV19 | NA | NA | CASSPGLFQPQHF | TGTGCCAGTAGTCCGGGACTTTTTCAGCCCCAGCATTTT
TRBJ2-1 | TRBV20-1 | NA | NA | CSAPKTSRVGEQFF | TGCAGTGCCCCAAAGACTAGTCGAGTTGGTGAGCAGTTCTTC
TRBJ2-5 | TRBV29-1 | NA | few | CSVEDAGHETQYF | TGCAGCGTTGAAGATGCAGGTCACGAGACCCAGTACTTC
TRBJ2-3 | TRBV6-2/TRBV6-3 | NA | NA | CASTKGSDTQYF | TGTGCCAGCACCAAGGGATCCGATACGCAGTATTTT
TRBJ1-2 | TRBV29-1 | TRBD1 | NA | CGEGGPYGYTF | TGCGGCGAAGGGGGCCCCTATGGCTACACCTTC
TRBJ1-5 | TRBV18 | NA | NA | CASSPNGNQPQHF | TGTGCCAGCTCACCAAACGGCAATCAGCCCCAGCATTTT
TRBJ2-5 | TRBV3-1 | NA | NA | CASSHRGTAQETQYF | TGTGCCAGCAGCCATCGAGGCACAGCCCAAGAGACCCAGTACTTC
TRBJ2-7 | TRBV10-3 | NA | NA | CAISGTGTDVSYEQYF | TGTGCCATCAGTGGAACCGGGACGGACGTCTCCTACGAGCAGTACTTC
TRBJ1-1 | TRBV15 | NA | NA | CATSRGAGLNTEAFF | TGTGCCACCAGCAGAGGAGCAGGATTGAACACTGAAGCTTTCTTT